This T cell receptor beta chain was sequenced during a study of shared clonotypes between healthy human individuals. Study results and caveats: Non-shared clonotypes had lower generation probabilities than those shared by all four donors.

Details on this clone: The antigen remains unidentified.

The J segment lost 1 base and the V segment lost 4 bases, leaving 3 bases of the junction unmatched. This CDR3 has 17 amino acids. Germline V gives CDR1 MNHNS, CDR2 SASEGT. Authors' analysis steps: Filtering of immunoSEQ junctional sequences could not match full-length read filtering. Data came from immunoSEQ multiplex PCR; TCRdb stores just in-frame clones and leaves some out. V and J calls and clone size follow that table, whereas D and trimming were derived from the DNA. The table has 1.5 million to 2.5 million clones, about 95% seen once. Naive CD8 cells lacked CD45RO and underwent positive selection for CCR7, leaving out terminally differentiated effector memory CD45RA+ cells.

The source material was naive CD8+ T cells sorted from blood. This sequence was found in a man between 18 and 29 years old in good health. This chain joins TRBV6-1 and TRBJ2-3, with 15 positions matching TRBD2. As DNA, the CDR3 is TGTGCCAGCAGTGGGACTAGCGGGAGGGCCCGCACAGATACGCAGTATTTT. It specifies CASSGTSGRARTDTQYF.